The present T cell receptor (beta chain) was sequenced within a study of control samples from healthy donors and cancer patients. The length of the CDR3 is 17 residues. Germline CDR1 is SEHNR and CDR2 is FQNEAQ (reference sequence). J gave up 0 bases and V 0 bases, and 7 bases lay outside the gene matches. The data were produced by immunoSEQ multiplex PCR, yet TCRdb's version contains in-frame clones alone and is incomplete. The data hold approximately 180,000 clones, with about 90% observed a single time. The chain is built from TRBV7-9 and TRBJ1-2; TRBD1 aligns across 7 bases. This receptor was identified in a woman aged 40 to 49 in good health. The material sequenced was blood. This CDR3 reads CASSLAGGGPSNYGYTF. The CDR3 DNA is TGTGCCAGCAGCTTAGCGGGAGGGGGCCCATCTAACTATGGCTACACCTTC.